This is a list of T cell receptor beta chains from one sample in a study of stem cell transplantation in POMP-related autoinflammatory disease. TCRdb's table, derived via immunoSEQ multiplex PCR, lists solely in-frame clones and lacks some. The top ten clones hold 4% to 4.5% of a sample with 1,300 or so clones, under 85% of them seen once. Sequencing was performed on CD4+ follicular helper T cells (Tfh) from PBMCs, taken before stem cell transplantation. These receptors all come from a human donor with POMP-related autoinflammation and immune dysregulation (PRAID). The CDR3 runs from the conserved cysteine through the conserved F or W. The order of the fields is D gene, J gene, clone size, V gene, CDR3 DNA, CDR3 protein. D genes are given only for firm matches. The size of a clone is reported for some rows only, either as once, few or many, or as a class for expanded clones.

TRBD1 TRBJ2-2 . TRBV5-1 TGCGCCAGCAGCCGGACAGGGGAAAGAAAGAGCACCGGGGAGCTGTTTTTT CASSRTGERKSTGELFF
. TRBJ1-1 . TRBV18 TGTGCCAGCTCACCAACCATGGGGAGTCTCGAAGCTTTCTTT CASSPTMGSLEAFF
. TRBJ2-3 . TRBV11-2 TGTGCCAGCAGCCCGGGAGTAGATACGCAGTATTTT CASSPGVDTQYF
TRBD2 TRBJ2-1 . TRBV5-1 TGCGCCAGCAGCTTGGCTAGCGGGATTTACAATGAGCAGTTCTTC CASSLASGIYNEQFF
. TRBJ1-6 few TRBV2 TGTGCCAGCAGTGAAGGCCGGGGGCGATCACCCCTCCACTTT CASSEGRGRSPLHF
. TRBJ1-2 . TRBV2 TGTGCCAGCAGTGCACGGGATTCCTATGACTACACCTTC CASSARDSYDYTF
TRBD1 TRBJ2-7 . TRBV18 TGTGCCAGCTCACCTACGGGACAGGACTACGAGCAGTACTTC CASSPTGQDYEQYF
. TRBJ2-2 . TRBV14 TGTGCCAGCAGCCAAGATCCCCCCGGGGAGCTGTTTTTT CASSQDPPGELFF
. TRBJ1-6 . TRBV5-6 TGTGCCAGCAGCTTGGCCGCTAATTCACCCCTCCACTTT CASSLAANSPLHF
. TRBJ1-4 . TRBV28 TGTGCCAGCAGTTTTGGGGGAACGGAGAATGAAAAACTGTTTTTT CASSFGGTENEKLFF
. TRBJ2-5 . TRBV28 TGTGCCAGCAGTTCGGGGCGACAAGAGACCCAGTACTTC CASSSGRQETQYF
TRBD1 TRBJ1-4 . TRBV6-5 TGTGCCAGCAGTTCCGACAGGGCCACTAATGAAAAACTGTTTTTT CASSSDRATNEKLFF
TRBD2 TRBJ2-1 . TRBV15 TGTGCCACCAGCTACACTAGCGGGGGGGCCTACAATGAGCAGTTCTTC CATSYTSGGAYNEQFF
. TRBJ1-1 . TRBV19 TGTGCCAGTAGTGGGGAGGGCCAAGCTTTCTTT CASSGEGQAFF
TRBD1 TRBJ2-7 . TRBV4-1 TGCGCCAGCAGGGGGACAGGGGGAGAAACCTACGAGCAGTACTTC CASRGTGGETYEQYF
. TRBJ1-2 . TRBV14 TGTGCCAGCAGCCAACGGGACGGACATTATGGCTACACCTTC CASSQRDGHYGYTF
TRBD1 TRBJ1-3 few TRBV10-3 TGTGCCATCAGTGAGTCGGGACAGCGCGGAAACACCATATATTTT CAISESGQRGNTIYF
. TRBJ1-5 . TRBV19 TGTGCCAGTAGTGGACGGAGTCAGCCCCAGCATTTT CASSGRSQPQHF
. TRBJ1-5 . TRBV6-6 TGTGCCAGCGGCAGCTATTATAGCAATCAGCCCCAGCATTTT CASGSYYSNQPQHF
. TRBJ1-1 . TRBV5-1 TGCGCCAGCAGCTTGTGGAGTCAGGCGAACACTGAAGCTTTCTTT CASSLWSQANTEAFF
TRBD1 TRBJ1-5 . TRBV6-6 TGTGCCAGCAGTTACTCCGGGACAGGCAATCAGCCCCAGCATTTT CASSYSGTGNQPQHF